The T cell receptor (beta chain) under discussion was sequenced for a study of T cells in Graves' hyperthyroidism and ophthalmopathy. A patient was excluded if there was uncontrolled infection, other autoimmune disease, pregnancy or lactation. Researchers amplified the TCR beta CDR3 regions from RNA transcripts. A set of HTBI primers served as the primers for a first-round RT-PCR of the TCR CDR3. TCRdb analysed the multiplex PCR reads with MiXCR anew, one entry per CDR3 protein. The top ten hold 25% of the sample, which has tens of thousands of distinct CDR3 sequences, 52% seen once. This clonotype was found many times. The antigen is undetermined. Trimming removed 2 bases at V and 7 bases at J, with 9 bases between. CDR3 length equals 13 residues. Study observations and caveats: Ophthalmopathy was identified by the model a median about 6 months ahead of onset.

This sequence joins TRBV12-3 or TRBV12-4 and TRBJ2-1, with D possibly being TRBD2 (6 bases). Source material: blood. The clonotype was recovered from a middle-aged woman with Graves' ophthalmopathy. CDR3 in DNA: TGTGCCAGCAGTTTAAGGGAGGCGAATGAGCAGTTCTTC. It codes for CASSLREANEQFF.